Reported below is one T cell receptor beta chain. What it binds is unknown. The sample originates from a study of T cells in narcolepsy. For the study at large: Donors had narcolepsy type 1 or type 2, or were healthy controls.

Overall study results and limits: HCRT-specific and TRIB2-specific autoreactive clonotypes appeared among same-patient CSF and blood CD4+ clonotypes. Healthy controls reportedly lacked the autoreactive clonotypes serially found in patients' blood.

The V end lost 1 base, the J end lost 7 bases, and 5 bases lay between the germline ends. This CDR3 is 12 amino acids long. CDR1 SGHDN and CDR2 FVKESK come from the germline V gene. Only in-frame clones appear in the TCRdb table, and some are missing; sequencing was by immunoSEQ multiplex PCR. This table has about 27,000 clones, 86% appearing once. The source of this sequence is a human donor with narcolepsy. The rearrangement uses TRBV14 and TRBJ2-1, with D hard to call. Sequenced: CD45RA- memory CD4+ T cells from PBMCs. CDR3 sequence: CASSQGRNEQFF. In DNA form, the CDR3 reads TGTGCCAGCAGCCAAGGTCGAAATGAGCAGTTCTTC.